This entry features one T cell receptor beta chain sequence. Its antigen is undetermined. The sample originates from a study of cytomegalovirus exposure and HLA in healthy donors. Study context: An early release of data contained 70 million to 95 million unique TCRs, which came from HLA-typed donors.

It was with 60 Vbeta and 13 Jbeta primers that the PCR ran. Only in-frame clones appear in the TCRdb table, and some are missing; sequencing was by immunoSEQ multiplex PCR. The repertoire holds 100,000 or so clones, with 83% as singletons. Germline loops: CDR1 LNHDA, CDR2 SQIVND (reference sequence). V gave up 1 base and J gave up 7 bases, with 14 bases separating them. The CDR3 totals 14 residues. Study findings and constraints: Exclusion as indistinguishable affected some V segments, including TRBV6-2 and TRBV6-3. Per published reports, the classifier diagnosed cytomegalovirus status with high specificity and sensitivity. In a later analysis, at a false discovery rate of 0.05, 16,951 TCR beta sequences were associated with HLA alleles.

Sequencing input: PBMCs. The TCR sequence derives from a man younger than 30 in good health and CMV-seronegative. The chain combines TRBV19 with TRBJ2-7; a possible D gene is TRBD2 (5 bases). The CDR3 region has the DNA TGTGCCAGTAGTATAGGGGTAGGACTGGATGAGCAGTACTTC. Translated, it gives CASSIGVGLDEQYF.